Following are 5 T cell receptor beta chains from one sample sequenced in a study of blood T cell repertoires in COVID-19. Generated by immunoSEQ multiplex PCR, the TCRdb table keeps only in-frame clones and is missing some. The sample records approximately 150,000 clones, 65% to 85% being singletons. The sequenced material came from peripheral blood. The receptors come from a man between 25 and 39 years old with COVID-19, enrolled during active disease.

The chain has TRBV5-4 and TRBJ2-1, with 11 bases lining up with TRBD2. Germline CDR1 is SGHNT and CDR2 is YYREEE (reference sequence). The CDR3 has 18 residues. The junction had 5 bases not matched to a gene; V was cut back by 0 bases and J by 0 bases. The chain's CDR3 is CASSLAGLAGGSYNEQFF. The CDR3 nucleotides read TGTGCCAGCAGCTTGGCCGGGCTAGCGGGGGGCTCCTACAATGAGCAGTTCTTC.

The V and J genes are TRBV5-1 and TRBJ2-1, with 7 bases fitting TRBD2. Germline V gives CDR1 SGHRS, CDR2 YFSETQ. After removal of 3 bases from V and 5 bases from J, the junction contained 5 bases not matched to a gene. CDR3 length: 14 residues. CDR3 in amino acids: CASSSGTTNNEQFF. CDR3 nucleotides: TGCGCCAGCAGCTCCGGGACTACCAACAATGAGCAGTTCTTC. The variable domain in full, completed from reference TRBV5-1 and TRBJ2-1, reads KAGVTQTPRYLIKTRGQQVTLSCSPISGHRSVSWYQQTPGQGLQFLFEYFSETQRNKGNFPGRFSGRQFSNSRSEMNVSTLELGDSALYLCASSSGTTNNEQFFGPGTRLTVL.

This sequence joins TRBV7-9 and TRBJ2-1; tentatively, D is TRBD1 (7 bases). Trimming removed 4 bases from V and 10 bases from J, with 11 bases in between. The CDR3 consists of 12 residues. CDR1 is SEHNR and CDR2 is FQNEAQ in the germline V gene (reference sequence). The CDR3 sequence: CASSSQGGEQFF. The CDR3 DNA sequence: TGTGCCAGCAGCTCCCAGGGGGGAGAGCAGTTCTTC. Full variable domain (missing parts from reference TRBV7-9 and TRBJ2-1): DTGVSQNPRHKITKRGQNVTFRCDPISEHNRLYWYRQTLGQGPEFLTYFQNEAQLEKSRLLSDRFSAERPKGSFSTLEIQRTEQGDSAMYLCASSSQGGEQFFGPGTRLTVL.

The rearrangement links TRBV24-1 to TRBJ2-1, with 7 bases lining up with TRBD2. V was pared by 7 bases and J by 0 bases, with 5 bases of the junction left unmatched. This CDR3 is built from 15 residues. CDR1 and CDR2 (germline): KGHDR, SFDVKD. The CDR3 bases are TGTGCCACCAGAGGGGAGGGACCCTCCTACAATGAGCAGTTCTTC. Encoded protein: CATRGEGPSYNEQFF.

This rearrangement joins TRBV3-1 (or the pseudogene TRBV3-2) to TRBJ2-4; 8 bases line up with TRBD1. CDR3 size: 14 residues. Germline lookup yields CDR1 LGHDT and CDR2 YNNKEL (reference sequence). The trim removed 4 bases at V and 5 bases at J, leaving 4 bases unmatched. CDR3 coding DNA: TGTGCCAGCAGCCCGCGGACAGGGCAAAACATTCAGTACTTC. Protein sequence: CASSPRTGQNIQYF.